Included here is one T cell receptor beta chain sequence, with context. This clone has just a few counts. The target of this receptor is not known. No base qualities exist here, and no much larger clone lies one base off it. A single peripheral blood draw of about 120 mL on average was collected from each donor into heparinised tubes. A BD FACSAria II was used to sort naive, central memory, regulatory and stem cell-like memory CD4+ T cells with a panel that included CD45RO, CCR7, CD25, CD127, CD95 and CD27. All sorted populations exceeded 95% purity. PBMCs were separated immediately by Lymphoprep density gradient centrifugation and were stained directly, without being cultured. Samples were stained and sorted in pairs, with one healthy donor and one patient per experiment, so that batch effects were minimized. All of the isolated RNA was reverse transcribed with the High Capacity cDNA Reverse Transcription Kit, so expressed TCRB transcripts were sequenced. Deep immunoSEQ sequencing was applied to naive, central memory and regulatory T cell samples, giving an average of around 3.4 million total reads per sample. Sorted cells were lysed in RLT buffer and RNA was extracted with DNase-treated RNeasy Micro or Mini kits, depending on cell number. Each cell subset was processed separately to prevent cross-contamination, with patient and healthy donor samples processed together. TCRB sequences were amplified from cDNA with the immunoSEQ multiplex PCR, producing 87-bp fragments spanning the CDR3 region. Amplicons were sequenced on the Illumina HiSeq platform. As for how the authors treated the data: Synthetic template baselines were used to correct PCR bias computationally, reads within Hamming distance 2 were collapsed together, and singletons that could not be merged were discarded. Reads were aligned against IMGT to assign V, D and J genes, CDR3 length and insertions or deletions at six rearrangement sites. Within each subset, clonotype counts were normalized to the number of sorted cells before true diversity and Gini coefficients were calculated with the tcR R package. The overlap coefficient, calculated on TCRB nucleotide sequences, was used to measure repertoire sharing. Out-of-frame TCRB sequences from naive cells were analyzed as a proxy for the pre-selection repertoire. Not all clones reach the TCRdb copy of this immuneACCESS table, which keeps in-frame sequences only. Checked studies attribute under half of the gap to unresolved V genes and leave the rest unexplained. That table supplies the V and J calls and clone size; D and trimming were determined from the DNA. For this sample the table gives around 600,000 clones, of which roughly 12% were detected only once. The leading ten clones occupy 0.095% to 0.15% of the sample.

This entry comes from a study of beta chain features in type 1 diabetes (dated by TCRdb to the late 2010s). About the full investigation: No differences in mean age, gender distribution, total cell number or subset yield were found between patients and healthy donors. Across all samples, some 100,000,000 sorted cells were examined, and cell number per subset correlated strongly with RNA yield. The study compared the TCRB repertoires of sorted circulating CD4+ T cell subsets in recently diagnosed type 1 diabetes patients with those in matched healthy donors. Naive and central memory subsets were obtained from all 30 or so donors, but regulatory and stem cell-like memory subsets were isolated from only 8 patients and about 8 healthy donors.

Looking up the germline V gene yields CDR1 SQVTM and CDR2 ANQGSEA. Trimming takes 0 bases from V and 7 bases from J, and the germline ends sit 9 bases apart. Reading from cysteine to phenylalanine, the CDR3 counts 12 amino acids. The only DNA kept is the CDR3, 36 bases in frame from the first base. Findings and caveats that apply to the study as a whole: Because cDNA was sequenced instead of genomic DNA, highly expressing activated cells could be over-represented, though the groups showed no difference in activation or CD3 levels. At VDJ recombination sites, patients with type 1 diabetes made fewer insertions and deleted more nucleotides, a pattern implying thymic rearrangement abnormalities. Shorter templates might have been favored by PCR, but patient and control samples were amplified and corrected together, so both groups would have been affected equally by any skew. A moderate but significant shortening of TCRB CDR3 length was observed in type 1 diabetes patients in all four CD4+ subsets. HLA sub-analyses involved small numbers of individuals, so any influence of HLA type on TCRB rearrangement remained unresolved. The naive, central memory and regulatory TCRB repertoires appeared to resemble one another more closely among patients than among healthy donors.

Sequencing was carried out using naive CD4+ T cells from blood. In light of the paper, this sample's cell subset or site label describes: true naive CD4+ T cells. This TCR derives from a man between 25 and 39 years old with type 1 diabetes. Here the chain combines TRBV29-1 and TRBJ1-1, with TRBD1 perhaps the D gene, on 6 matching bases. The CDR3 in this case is CSVEDQGFEAFF. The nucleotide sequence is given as TGCAGCGTTGAAGACCAGGGGTTTGAAGCTTTCTTT.